Reported below is one T cell receptor beta chain. Antigen unknown. PCR primers comprised 60 Vbeta and 13 Jbeta primers. Assay: immunoSEQ multiplex PCR; the TCRdb copy retains only in-frame clones and omits some. The table lists roughly 120,000 clones, around 80% of them singletons, with more than 0.2% in the top ten. Germline lookup yields CDR1 SGHTA and CDR2 FQGTGA. The ends were cut back, 4 bases at V and 2 bases at J, with 6 bases in the middle. The CDR3 spans 13 residues. The data derive from a study of cytomegalovirus exposure and HLA in healthy donors. The study's findings and limits: The authors later found TCR association rates varying by HLA locus, with DRB1 most and HLA-C fewest. Usually a TCR sequence was rare, but some public TCRs were found in many donors. In a later analysis, HLA-associated beta chains showed higher expansion and lower generation probabilities than comparable chains. When a later analysis was performed, an Asian-associated ancestry cluster reportedly had fewer N-insertions than the roughly 700-donor mean.

This receptor was identified in a man in his fifties in good health and CMV-seronegative. Material: PBMCs. The chain combines TRBV7-3 with TRBJ2-1; tentatively, D is TRBD2 (5 bases). The CDR3 spells CASSSGTYNEQFF. Here the CDR3 DNA reads TGTGCCAGCAGCTCCGGGACCTACAATGAGCAGTTCTTC.